Below are 16 T cell receptor beta chains sequenced from a single sample in a study of cytomegalovirus exposure and HLA in healthy donors. Primers: 60 Vbeta forward and 13 Jbeta reverse. TCRdb's copy holds only in-frame clones and misses some; the assay was immunoSEQ multiplex PCR. The sample has roughly 190,000 clones, about four fifths seen once. Sequencing used PBMCs. The receptors were gathered from a woman aged 45-65 years in good health and CMV-seronegative.

This clone was seen only a few times. The chain uses TRBV7-6 and TRBJ1-4; D is possibly TRBD1 (6 bases). Looked up from germline, CDR1 is SGHVS and CDR2 is FNYEAQ. V gave up 6 bases and J gave up 1 base, with 12 bases separating them. The CDR3 has 15 residues. The chain's CDR3 is CASSSQQGTNEKLFF. CDR3 coding DNA: TGTGCCAGCAGTTCCCAACAGGGAACTAATGAAAAACTGTTTTTT.

The V call is TRBV4-3, the J call TRBJ1-6; unclear D gene. Between the trimmed V and J ends, which lost 3 bases and 9 bases, there was a span of 15 bases. Germline V CDR1 and CDR2: LGHNA, YSLEER. CDR3 size: 15 residues. Written as DNA, the CDR3 is TGCGCCAGCAGCCAGACTGTCGCGGGTACTTCACCCCTCCACTTT. Its protein product is CASSQTVAGTSPLHF.

On this clone: An end of the junction differs from the germline gene, which may be a read error. At the DNA level, this CDR3 is encoded by other sequences in the same sample as well. V is TRBV2 and J is TRBJ1-2; D might be TRBD1 (6 bases). The germline V gene has CDR1 SNHLY and CDR2 FYNNEI. The CDR3 sequence is 16 residues long. The CDR3 region has the DNA TGTGCCAGCAGTGAAGGGTTTGGCCGCGGGGGCGGATGCTACACCTTT. Translating gives CASSEGFGRGGGCYTF.

The rearrangement joins TRBV2 to TRBJ1-1; 7 bases are shared with TRBD1. With 9 bases clipped from V and 9 bases from J, the junction kept 13 bases outside the gene matches. The V gene's germline CDR1 is SNHLY and CDR2 FYNNEI. CDR3 length: 13 amino acids. CDR3 bases: TGTGCCAGTCCGACAGGGCTCAAAAGAAAAGCTTTCTTT. This sequence encodes CASPTGLKRKAFF.

The V gene is TRBV7-2, the J gene TRBJ2-3, with D unresolved. Trimming cost V 11 bases and J 6 bases, with 15 bases left between them. The germline V gene encodes CDR1 SGHTA and CDR2 FQGNSA. This CDR3 region has 12 residues. The DNA for the CDR3 is TGTGCCGGGCCGAGTTTCCTTGATACGCAGTATTTT. Translating it yields CAGPSFLDTQYF.

Note on this clone: Other DNA sequences in the sample encode the same CDR3. V usage is TRBV5-1 and J usage is TRBJ1-4; 7 positions agree with TRBD1. Germline CDR1 SGHRS, CDR2 YFSETQ. V lost 0 bases and J lost 4; bases outside the gene matches: 0. The CDR3 totals 14 residues. Written as DNA, the CDR3 is TGCGCCAGCAGCTTGGGACAGGGTAATGAAAAACTGTTTTTT. It translates to CASSLGQGNEKLFF.

The chain is built from TRBV6-5 and TRBJ2-7, with TRBD1 matching 9 bases. Germline assignment: CDR1 MNHEY and CDR2 SVGAGI. Trimming at V came to 5 bases and at J to 10 bases, leaving 12 bases not matched to a gene. The CDR3 spans 14 residues. CDR3 in amino acids: CASSPHGTGTVQYF. The CDR3 DNA is TGTGCCAGCAGTCCCCATGGGACAGGGACGGTTCAGTACTTC.

This chain links TRBV5-4 with TRBJ2-3, with D perhaps matching TRBD2 (6 bases). Germline V CDR1 and CDR2: SGHNT, YYREEE (reference sequence). V lost 9 bases, J lost 1 base, and 15 bases lay in between. The CDR3 length is 14 residues. Here the CDR3 DNA reads TGTGCCAACTCAAATAGCGGCCGCACAGATACGCAGTATTTT. This encodes CANSNSGRTDTQYF.

The genes are TRBV28 and TRBJ1-4, with TRBD1 as a possible D gene (5 bases). In germline, CDR1 is MDHEN, CDR2 SYDVKM. V was pared by 7 bases and J by 0 bases, with 15 bases between. This CDR3 has 16 residues. The DNA for the CDR3 is TGTGCCAGCACTACGACAGTCAGTGCAACTAATGAAAAACTGTTTTTT. This sequence encodes CASTTTVSATNEKLFF.

In this sample, this clone turned up once. The chain carries TRBV7-2 and TRBJ1-2; a possible D gene is TRBD1 (5 bases). CDR3 length: 14 residues. V was shortened by 5 bases and J by 4 bases, with 14 bases between the two germline ends. From germline, CDR1 is SGHTA and CDR2 FQGNSA. The CDR3 DNA reads as TGTGCCAGCAGCCCCACGACAGAATTCTATGGCTACACCTTC. This translates into CASSPTTEFYGYTF.

As for this clone: This sample also contains other DNA sequences that code for the same CDR3. The chain is built from TRBV2 and TRBJ1-6; D unresolved. Germline CDR1 and CDR2: SNHLY and FYNNEI. The CDR3 loop spans 12 amino acids. V shed 5 bases and J shed 11 bases, with 10 bases lying between them. The DNA for the CDR3 is TGTGCCAGCAGTCAAACGTCGGCACCCCTCCACTTT. Translated: CASSQTSAPLHF.

This clone was found a few times. This chain uses TRBV29-1 with TRBJ1-1; 9 nucleotides match TRBD1. V lost 7 bases, J lost 5 bases, and 5 bases stayed unmatched. The CDR3 consists of 12 residues. In germline, CDR1 is SQVTM, CDR2 ANQGSEA. CDR3: CSAGQGLTEAFF. CDR3 coding DNA: TGCAGCGCGGGACAGGGCTTGACTGAAGCTTTCTTT.

The V gene is TRBV19, the J gene TRBJ1-2; perhaps TRBD1 as D (6 bases). In germline, CDR1 is LNHDA, CDR2 SQIVND (reference sequence). The CDR3 contains 16 residues. V lost 6 bases and J 3 bases, leaving 20 bases between the germline ends. CDR3 nucleotide sequence: TGTGCCAGTAGCTCCCTTGGGTCGGCAGGGGACTATGGCTACACCTTC. Its translation is CASSSLGSAGDYGYTF.

This clone was observed a few times. V gene TRBV6-5 combines with J gene TRBJ2-7; a possible D gene is TRBD1 (6 bases). The CDR3 length is 13 residues. V shed 2 bases and J shed 5 bases, with 10 bases lying between them. CDR1 and CDR2 from the germline V gene are MNHEY and SVGAGI. The CDR3: CASSYQGKNEQYF. DNA for the CDR3: TGTGCCAGCAGTTACCAGGGGAAAAACGAGCAGTACTTC.

The chain uses TRBV10-3 and TRBJ2-3; a possible D gene is TRBD1 (6 bases). This CDR3 contains 17 residues. In germline, CDR1 is ENHRY, CDR2 SYGVKD. Trimming pared 8 bases from V and 0 bases from J, leaving 21 bases between. CDR3 sequence (DNA): TGTGCCATCCAGTCAGGGGCGAAGGTTTCTAGCACAGATACGCAGTATTTT. Amino acid sequence: CAIQSGAKVSSTDTQYF.

The CDR3 DNA reads as TGTGCCAGCAGTAGGACACCTAACTATGGCTACACCTTC. It codes for CASSRTPNYGYTF. The V call is TRBV28, the J call TRBJ1-2, with D possibly being TRBD1 (5 bases). V was shortened by 5 bases and J by 0 bases, with 7 bases between the two germline ends. CDR1 is MDHEN, CDR2 SYDVKM, per germline. The CDR3 is made up of 13 amino acids.